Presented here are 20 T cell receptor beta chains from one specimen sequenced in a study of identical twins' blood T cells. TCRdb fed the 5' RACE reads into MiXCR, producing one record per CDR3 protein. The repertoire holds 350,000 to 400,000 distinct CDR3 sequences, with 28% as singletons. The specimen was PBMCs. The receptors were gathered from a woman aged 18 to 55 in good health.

Here the CDR3 DNA reads TGCGCCAGCAGCCCGCGGACCCTCGCTAACTATGGCTACACCTTC. Protein sequence: CASSPRTLANYGYTF. The gene calls are TRBV5-1 and TRBJ1-2; D remains ambiguous. Germline V lookup: CDR1 SGHRS, CDR2 YFSETQ. The CDR3 is 15 amino acids. V dropped 4 bases and J dropped 0 bases, with 13 bases sitting between them.

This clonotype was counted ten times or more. The CDR3 sequence: CASSFRDTDTQYF. Here the CDR3 DNA reads TGTGCCAGCAGTTTCCGAGACACAGATACGCAGTATTTT. The V gene is TRBV6-5, the J gene TRBJ2-3; D is undetermined. The CDR3 contains 13 residues. CDR1 is MNHEY and CDR2 is SVGAGI in the germline V gene. With 4 bases removed from V and 2 bases from J, the gap between germline ends came to 7 bases.

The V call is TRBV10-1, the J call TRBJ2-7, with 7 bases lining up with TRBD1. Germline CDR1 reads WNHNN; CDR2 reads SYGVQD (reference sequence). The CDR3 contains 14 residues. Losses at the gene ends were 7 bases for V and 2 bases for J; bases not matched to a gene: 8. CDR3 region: CASTGTENPYEQYF. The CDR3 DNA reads TGCGCCAGCACCGGGACAGAAAATCCCTACGAGCAGTACTTC.

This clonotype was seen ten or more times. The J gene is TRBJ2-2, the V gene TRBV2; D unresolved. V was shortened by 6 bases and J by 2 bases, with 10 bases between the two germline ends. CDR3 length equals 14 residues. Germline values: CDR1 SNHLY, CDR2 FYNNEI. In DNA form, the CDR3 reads TGTGCCAGCAGAGGGTCACTTAACACCGGGGAGCTGTTTTTT. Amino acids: CASRGSLNTGELFF.

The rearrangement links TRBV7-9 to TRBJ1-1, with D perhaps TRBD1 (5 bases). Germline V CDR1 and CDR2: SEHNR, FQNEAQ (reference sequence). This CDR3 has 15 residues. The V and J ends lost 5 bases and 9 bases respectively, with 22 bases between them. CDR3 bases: TGTGCCAGCAGCCACCACTCCCAGGGAGTCCCGAAAGCTTTCTTT. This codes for CASSHHSQGVPKAFF.

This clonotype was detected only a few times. As DNA, the CDR3 is TGCAGCGTTGGAGGCAGTGGGACTAGTTACGAGCAGTACTTC. The encoded protein is CSVGGSGTSYEQYF. The V call is TRBV29-1, the J call TRBJ2-7; TRBD2 agrees at 8 bases. V shed 4 bases, J shed 4 bases, and the junction held 9 bases outside the gene matches. This CDR3 comprises 14 residues. Per the germline V gene, CDR1 is SQVTM and CDR2 is ANQGSEA.

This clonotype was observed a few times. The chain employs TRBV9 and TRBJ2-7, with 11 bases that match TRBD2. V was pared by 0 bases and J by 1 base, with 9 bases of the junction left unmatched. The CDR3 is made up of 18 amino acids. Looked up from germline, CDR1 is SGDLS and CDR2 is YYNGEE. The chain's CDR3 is CASSVGGTSGGHSYEQYF. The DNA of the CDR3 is TGTGCCAGCAGCGTAGGAGGTACTAGCGGGGGCCATTCCTACGAGCAGTACTTC. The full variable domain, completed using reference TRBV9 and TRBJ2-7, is DSGVTQTPKHLITATGQRVTLRCSPRSGDLSVYWYQQSLDQGLQFLIQYYNGEERAKGNILERFSAQQFPDLHSELNLSSLELGDSALYFCASSVGGTSGGHSYEQYFGPGTRLTVT.

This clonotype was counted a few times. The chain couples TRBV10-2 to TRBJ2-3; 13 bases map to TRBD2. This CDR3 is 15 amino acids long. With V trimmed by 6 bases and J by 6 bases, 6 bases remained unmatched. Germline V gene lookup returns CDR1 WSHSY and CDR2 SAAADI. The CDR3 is CASRRLAGGVDTQYF. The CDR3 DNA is TGCGCCAGCAGAAGACTAGCGGGAGGAGTGGATACGCAGTATTTT.

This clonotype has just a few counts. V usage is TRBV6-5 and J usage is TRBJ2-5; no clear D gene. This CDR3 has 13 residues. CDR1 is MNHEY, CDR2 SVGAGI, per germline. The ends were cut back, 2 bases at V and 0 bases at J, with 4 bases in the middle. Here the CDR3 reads CASSYRDQETQYF. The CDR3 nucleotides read TGTGCCAGCAGTTACAGGGACCAAGAGACCCAGTACTTC.

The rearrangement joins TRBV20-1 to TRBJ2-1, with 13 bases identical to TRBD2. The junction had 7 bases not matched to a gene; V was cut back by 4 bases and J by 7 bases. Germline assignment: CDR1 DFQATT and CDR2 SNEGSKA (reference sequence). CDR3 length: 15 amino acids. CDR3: CSATGLAGLGNEQFF. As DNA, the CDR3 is TGCAGTGCTACGGGACTAGCGGGACTAGGGAATGAGCAGTTCTTC.

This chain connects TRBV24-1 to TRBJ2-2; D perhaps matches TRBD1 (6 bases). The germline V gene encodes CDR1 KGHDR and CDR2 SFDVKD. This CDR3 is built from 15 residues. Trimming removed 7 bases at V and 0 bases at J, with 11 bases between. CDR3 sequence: CATRRGNANTGELFF. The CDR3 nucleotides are TGTGCCACCAGGAGGGGGAACGCGAACACCGGGGAGCTGTTTTTT.

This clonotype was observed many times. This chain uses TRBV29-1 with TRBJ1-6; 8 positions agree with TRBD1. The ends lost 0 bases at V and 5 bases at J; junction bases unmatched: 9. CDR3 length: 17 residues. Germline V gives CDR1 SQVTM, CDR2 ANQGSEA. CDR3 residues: CSVEDPGGARNNSPLHF. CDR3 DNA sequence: TGCAGCGTTGAAGATCCAGGGGGCGCCCGTAATAATTCACCCCTCCACTTT.

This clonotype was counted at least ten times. The CDR3 protein is CASSPTGGWSEQYF. The CDR3 DNA reads TGTGCCAGCAGTCCGACAGGGGGTTGGTCCGAGCAGTACTTC. The chain recombines TRBV12-3 or TRBV12-4 with TRBJ2-7; the match to TRBD1 covers 9 bases. V lost 5 bases, J lost 6 bases, and 8 bases stayed unmatched. The CDR3 is 14 amino acids.

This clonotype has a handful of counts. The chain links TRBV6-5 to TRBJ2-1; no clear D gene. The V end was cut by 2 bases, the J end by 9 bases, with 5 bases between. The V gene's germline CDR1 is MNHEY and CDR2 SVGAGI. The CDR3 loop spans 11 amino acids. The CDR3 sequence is CASSYGVEQFF. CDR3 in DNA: TGTGCCAGCAGTTACGGGGTTGAGCAGTTCTTC.

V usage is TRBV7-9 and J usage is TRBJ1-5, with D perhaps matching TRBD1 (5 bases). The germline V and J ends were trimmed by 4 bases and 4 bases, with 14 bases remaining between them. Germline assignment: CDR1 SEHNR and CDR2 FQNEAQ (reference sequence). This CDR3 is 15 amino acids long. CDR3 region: CASSSGGHINQPQHF. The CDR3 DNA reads TGTGCCAGCAGCTCTGGCGGACACATTAATCAGCCCCAGCATTTT.

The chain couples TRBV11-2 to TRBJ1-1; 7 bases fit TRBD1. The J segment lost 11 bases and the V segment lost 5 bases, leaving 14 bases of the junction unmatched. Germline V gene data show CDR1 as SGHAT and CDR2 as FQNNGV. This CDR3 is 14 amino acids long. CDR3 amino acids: CASSPQGRGVRAFF. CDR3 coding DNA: TGTGCCAGCAGCCCACAGGGGCGGGGGGTGAGGGCTTTCTTT.

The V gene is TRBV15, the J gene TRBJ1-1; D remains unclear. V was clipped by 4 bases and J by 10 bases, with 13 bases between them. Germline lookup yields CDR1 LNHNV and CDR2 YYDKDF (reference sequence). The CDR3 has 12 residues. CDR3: CATSTGGPGAFF. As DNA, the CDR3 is TGTGCCACCAGCACCGGTGGGCCTGGAGCTTTCTTT.

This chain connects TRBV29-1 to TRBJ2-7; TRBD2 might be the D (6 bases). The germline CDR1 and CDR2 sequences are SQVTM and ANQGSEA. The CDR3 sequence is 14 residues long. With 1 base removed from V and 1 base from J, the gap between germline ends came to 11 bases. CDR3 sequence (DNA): TGCAGCGTTGAAGCAGTAGCGGAGTCCTACGAGCAGTACTTC. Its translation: CSVEAVAESYEQYF.

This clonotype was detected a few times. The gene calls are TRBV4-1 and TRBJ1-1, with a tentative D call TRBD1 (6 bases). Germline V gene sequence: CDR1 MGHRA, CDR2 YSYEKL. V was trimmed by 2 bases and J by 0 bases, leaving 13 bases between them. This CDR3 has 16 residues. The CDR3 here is CASSQPLRGLNTEAFF. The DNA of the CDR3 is TGCGCCAGCAGCCAACCCCTCAGGGGTCTGAACACTGAAGCTTTCTTT.

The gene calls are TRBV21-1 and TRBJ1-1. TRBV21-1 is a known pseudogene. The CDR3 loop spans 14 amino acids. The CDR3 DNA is TGTGCCAGCAGCAAAGGTGGGGAGAACACTGGAGCTTTCTTT. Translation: CASSKGGENTGAFF.